Below, 5 T cell receptor beta chains from the same sample are listed, as sequenced in a study of shared clonotypes between healthy human individuals. Positively selected for CCR7, the CD45RO-negative cells used as naive CD8 cells excluded terminally differentiated effector memory CD45RA+ cells. Generated by immunoSEQ multiplex PCR, the TCRdb table keeps only in-frame clones and is missing some. Among roughly 2.1 million clones listed, about 93% were seen once. Sequencing input: naive CD8+ T cells from PBMCs. All receptors come from a young man in good health. Some clones in this sample may be carry-over from other donors' samples.

This sequence joins TRBV7-6 and TRBJ1-1; D is uncertain. Germline CDR1 is SGHVS and CDR2 is FNYEAQ. This CDR3 contains 14 residues. Between the trimmed V and J ends, which lost 4 bases and 7 bases, there was a span of 16 bases. CDR3: CASSSRGRAREAFF. CDR3 sequence (DNA): TGTGCCAGCAGCTCTAGAGGGAGGGCTCGTGAAGCTTTCTTT.

The chain employs TRBV5-4 and TRBJ2-7; unclear D gene. There are 14 residues in the CDR3. Trimming took 4 bases from V and 1 from J, leaving 12 bases between them. Germline assignment: CDR1 SGHNT and CDR2 YYREEE (reference sequence). CDR3 amino acids: CASSAMDLSYEQYF. CDR3 DNA: TGTGCCAGCAGCGCCATGGATTTATCCTACGAGCAGTACTTC.

V usage is TRBV29-1 and J usage is TRBJ2-7, with D perhaps matching TRBD2 (7 bases). Germline V gene data show CDR1 as SQVTM and CDR2 as ANQGSEA. The CDR3 is 13 amino acids. The V end was cut by 4 bases, the J end by 4 bases, with 14 bases between. The CDR3 nucleotides are TGCAGCGTTGCCGGGGGGCGGTTGTACGAGCAGTACTTC. Amino acid sequence: CSVAGGRLYEQYF.

V usage is TRBV19 and J usage is TRBJ2-1; TRBD2 aligns across 9 bases. With V trimmed by 3 bases and J by 4 bases, 1 base remained unmatched. This CDR3 region has 14 residues. Germline CDR1 and CDR2: LNHDA and SQIVND (reference sequence). The CDR3 reads CASSISGRYNEQFF. The DNA for the CDR3 is TGTGCCAGTAGTATCAGCGGGAGGTACAATGAGCAGTTCTTC.

This chain joins TRBV9 and TRBJ2-5, with TRBD2 identical over 8 bases. The trim removed 3 bases at V and 7 bases at J, leaving 14 bases unmatched. Germline CDR1 and CDR2: SGDLS and YYNGEE. The length of the CDR3 is 16 residues. CDR3 sequence reads: CASSAPGGAAYGTQYF. The CDR3 DNA follows: TGTGCCAGCAGCGCGCCCGGGGGGGCGGCCTATGGGACCCAGTACTTC.